This T cell receptor (beta chain) was profiled in a study of cytomegalovirus exposure and HLA in healthy donors (dated by TCRdb to the late 2010s). In terms of the full investigation: In an earlier analysis of 550 to 750 of the donors, less than 350 Gb of sequence data and 117 million unique TCR beta sequences from 150 million to 200 million T cells were reported. The study used immunosequencing to profile the T cell repertoires of around 600 subjects and linked those repertoires to cytomegalovirus serostatus. Class I and class II HLA loci were covered by the typing at four-digit resolution. A later analysis re-examined previously published TCR beta repertoires from just over 650 donors and added high-resolution HLA genotyping to investigate patterns of TCR occurrence. In an earlier analysis of around 540 of the donors, high-throughput TCR beta sequencing was used to judge whether each TCR beta V gene segment behaved as functional or pseudogenic. The study was designed to test whether signatures of past pathogen exposure could be identified by cataloging public T cell receptors. The study combined high-throughput TCR immunosequencing, statistical association of individual TCRs with disease status, and machine learning to predict cytomegalovirus infection status. Typing coverage varied by locus: roughly 629-630 donors for A, B, C, DRB1 and DQB1; approximately 560 for DQA1; approximately 610 for DPA1; approximately 470 for DPB1. All discovery cohort repertoires had been generated using a single sequencing platform. About 320 gigabases of sequencing data and tens of millions of unique TCR sequences were included in an early release covering over 600 HLA-typed donors. Alongside the repertoire data, information on donor age, sex, ethnicity and CMV serostatus was compiled. A later genetic analysis used genome-wide SNP genotypes for 398 of the 666 donors, treating that subset as a discovery cohort. Because of strong linkage in the cohort, four to six DR-DQ haplotypes were treated as single units for association and clustering. Among the roughly 400 genotyped donors, approximately 82% belonged to the genetic ancestry cluster associated with self-reported Caucasian donors. Rather than drawing on any new phenotypic data, the later analysis identified candidate immune exposures from TCR beta sequences and the way those sequences occurred across donors. Among 398 genotyped donors of the cohort, an average of approximately 240,000 unique TCR beta nucleotide sequences were sequenced per donor, 15% to 20% of them non-productive. Besides the first cohort of more than 650 subjects, a separate validation cohort made up of over a hundred different subjects was used.

The library came from the immunoSEQ multiplex PCR assay. The multiplex PCR relied on a mix of 60 forward primers for TCR Vbeta segments and 13 reverse primers for TCR Jbeta segments. A multiplex PCR assay on genomic DNA amplified the CDR3 region of rearranged TCR beta genes. On the Illumina HiSeq System, the amplified TCR beta libraries were sequenced as 87-base-pair reads. In the authors' own workflow: A later analysis tallied tens of millions of unique TCR beta chains across the 666 repertoires, and approximately 11 million of those chains were shared by two or more donors. A nearest-neighbor algorithm error-corrected the raw reads and collapsed the reads into unique sequences, merging closely related sequences to remove PCR and sequencing errors. To assign V, D and J gene segments, CDR3 sequences were aligned to IMGT reference sequences. For a sequence to be retained, at least a six-nucleotide match to both a V gene segment and a J gene segment was required. A rearrangement counted as productive if the CDR3 had no stop codons and remained in frame with V and J, and every other rearrangement counted as non-productive. Following IMGT convention, CDR3 was defined as the stretch from the second conserved V-encoded cysteine to the conserved J-encoded phenylalanine. The earlier analysis of about 590 of the donors excluded sequences that lacked an unambiguous match to a single V gene segment. In an earlier analysis of around 600 of the donors, V segments were called functional above 56.7% productive rearrangements and were called segregating when the between-donor standard deviation exceeded 5%. A statistical classification framework was developed to diagnose cytomegalovirus status using the catalog of TCR beta chain sequences. In a later analysis, V and J genes were assigned by comparing TCR nucleotide sequences against IMGT/GENE-DB human TR gene sequences. In a later analysis, CDR3 sequences and most-parsimonious VDJ recombination scenarios were assigned using the TCRdist pipeline. In a later analysis, each TCR beta chain was defined by its CDR3 amino acid sequence together with its V-gene family, and reads without a unique V-gene family were excluded. A later analysis removed 592 highly shared, low-generation-probability nucleotide sequences to deal with suspected cross-contamination and a sequencing artifact. In a later analysis, a clonal expansion index for each public chain was calculated from normalized within-repertoire ranks of inferred template counts. In a later analysis, generation probabilities were computed using a VDJ recombination model fitted to out-of-frame rearrangements, and the results were checked against IGoR. Hypergeometric tests were used in a later analysis to score TCR-TCR, TCR-HLA and TCR-CMV co-occurrence, with a repertoire-size bias correction applied to the TCR pairs. To estimate false discovery rates, a later analysis permuted the HLA or CMV assignments 20 times. A later analysis grouped co-occurring TCRs with DBSCAN, adding TCRdist sequence similarity when clustering within HLA-allele-positive subsets. Repertoires with fewer than 30,000 or more than 120,000 public chains were left out of co-occurrence clustering, as were about 5 repertoires with anomalous nucleotide sharing. Here the immuneACCESS table is served through TCRdb, limited to in-frame sequences with V and J called. Missing clones are a known gap in these copies; in checked studies unresolved V genes cover under half, and the rest lacks a known reason. That table is the source of V, J and clone size, and D and trimming were worked out from the DNA. For this sample the table gives 120,000 or so clones, of which 70% to 80% were detected only once. About 2% of the sample comes from the top ten.

As regards this clone: The target of this receptor is not known. No base quality information exists; no much larger clone differs at one position.

Findings and caveats that apply to the study as a whole: Only TCR beta chains were sequenced in this cohort, and the absence of alpha or paired-chain data limited detectable features. Compared with the approximately 600-donor mean, donors in an Asian-associated ancestry cluster had fewer N-insertions in productive TCRs, according to a later genetic analysis. A cluster of highly shared sequence variants was judged likely to represent a technical artifact of the sequencing pipeline. A later genetic analysis associated a missense DCLRE1C variant with V-gene and J-gene trimming of TCR beta chains, and an independent cohort replicated the association. Compared with equally common non-associated chains, HLA-associated TCR beta chains in a later analysis were more clonally expanded and had lower generation probabilities. The study gave a list of about 150 TCR beta chains associated with cytomegalovirus. A later analysis found that most CMV-associated TCR beta chains appeared HLA-restricted, with HLA associations seemingly driven largely by CMV exposure. Because the 87-base-pair reads could not distinguish some IMGT-functional V segments, including TRBV6-2 and TRBV6-3, those segments were excluded. It was suggested by the authors that the approach could potentially be generalized to other disease states and immunological phenotypes. Most TCR sequences were observed very rarely across donors, whereas some public TCRs were present in many individuals. Specific HLA alleles were associated with 15,000 to 20,000 TCR beta sequences at a false discovery rate of 0.05 in a later analysis. Because some donors lacked HLA typing at each locus, the association tests relied only on the typed subset. In an earlier analysis of 587 of the donors, most TCR beta V segments appeared in productive rearrangements about 87% or about 30% of the time, broadly matching IMGT annotations. Three of the identified cytomegalovirus-associated TCR beta chains were confirmed in vitro to be specific for cytomegalovirus antigens. Roughly uniform sequencing depth across donors was assumed in presence/absence analyses, although this assumption may not hold. Because counts were too low, seventeen rarely observed V segments, including chromosome 9 orphons, were excluded from the earlier analysis of 587 of the donors. Several of the top co-occurrence clusters appeared to be linked to parvovirus B19, influenza, CMV and Epstein-Barr virus, according to a later analysis. The classifier was reported to diagnose cytomegalovirus status with high specificity and sensitivity in both the original cohort and the validation cohort. The only immune exposure information available for the cohort was CMV serostatus. A further reported finding was that TCR beta sequences accurately predicted the HLA-A and HLA-B alleles for most subjects in the first cohort. Correlated functional status among segregating V segments might be attributable to linkage disequilibrium, but an unknown experimental factor could not be ruled out. Assigning TCR associations to individual alleles was difficult when HLA alleles, especially DR and DQ, strongly co-occurred. In a later analysis, TCR association rates were found to vary across HLA loci, with the most associated TCRs seen for DRB1 alleles and the fewest for HLA-C alleles.

CDR1 and CDR2 were assigned from the germline V gene (reference sequence) as MNHEY and SMNVEV. The CDR3 goes from the cysteine to the phenylalanine over 14 residues. Only the CDR3 DNA stays, 42 bases, in frame from base 1. The germline V end is reduced by 6 bases and the J end by 6 bases; junction bases left unmatched: 6. The cohort was made up of 500 to 800 healthy bone marrow donors. All cohort members were sampled while nominally healthy, although unrecorded immune exposures were likely present. The donor was CMV seronegative and belonged to the group of 350 to 400 seronegative cohort members. A peripheral blood sample was collected from each donor, and TCR beta sequencing was performed on peripheral blood mononuclear cells. The Qiagen DNeasy Blood Extraction Kit was used to extract genomic DNA from the blood cell samples.

What was sequenced was PBMCs. The origin of this receptor is a man between 18 and 35 years old in good health and CMV-seronegative. The receptor chain draws on TRBV27 and TRBJ2-5, with TRBD2 identical over 11 junction bases. The DNA reads TGTGCCAGCAGCACTAGCGGGAGTTCGCAGACCCAGTACTTC. This sequence encodes CASSTSGSSQTQYF.